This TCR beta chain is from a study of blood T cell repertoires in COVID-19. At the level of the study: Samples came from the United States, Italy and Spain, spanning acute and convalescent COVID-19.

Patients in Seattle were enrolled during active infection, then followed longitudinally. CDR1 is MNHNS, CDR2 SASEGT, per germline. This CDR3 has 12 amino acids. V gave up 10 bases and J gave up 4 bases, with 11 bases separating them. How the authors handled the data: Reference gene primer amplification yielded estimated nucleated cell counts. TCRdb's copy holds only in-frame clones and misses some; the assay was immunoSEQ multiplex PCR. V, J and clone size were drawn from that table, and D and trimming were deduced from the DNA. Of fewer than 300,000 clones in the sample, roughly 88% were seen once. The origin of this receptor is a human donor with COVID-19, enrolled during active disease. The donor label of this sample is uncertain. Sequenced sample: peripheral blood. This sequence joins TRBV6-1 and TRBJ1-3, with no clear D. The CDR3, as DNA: TGTGCCACCAACGGGTGGGGAAACACCATATATTTT. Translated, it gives CATNGWGNTIYF.